The next 11 T cell receptor beta chains were all read from a single sample in a study of T cells in tuberculosis listed by TCRdb under 2018. After being thawed and rested overnight, PBMC were stained with GMM-loaded CD1B tetramer, a Live/Dead dye and anti-CD3, and were then sorted on a FACS Aria II. C32 glucose monomycolate purified from Rhodococcus equi was loaded onto CD1B tetramers. Library preparation employed the immunoSEQ multiplex PCR assay. TCRdb provides this immuneACCESS table in a form limited to in-frame rearrangements. Some clones are lacking; in checked studies, under half of them reflect an unresolved V gene, and why the rest are absent is not known. This sample is represented by 60,000 or so clones; roughly 79% of them were singletons. The ten largest clones represent around 13% of the sample. The material sequenced was CD1b-GMM tetramer-negative cells sorted from PBMCs. According to the study, the label for this sample's cell subset or site signals: T cells not binding CD1B-GMM tetramer, sorted from same donor. These receptor sequences come from an adult woman with latent tuberculosis.

The rearrangement links TRBV15 to TRBJ1-5; TRBD1 aligns across 10 bases. CDR3 length: 15 residues. Germline assignment: CDR1 LNHNV and CDR2 YYDKDF (reference sequence). Unmatched junction bases numbered 1, after V lost 3 bases and J lost 2 bases. CDR3 in amino acids: CATSSGQGGNQPQHF. CDR3 nucleotides: TGTGCCACCAGCAGCGGACAGGGGGGCAATCAGCCCCAGCATTTT.

The chain couples TRBV7-3 to TRBJ2-1; TRBD1 is a possible D gene (5 bases). Trimming shortened V by 2 bases and J by 9 bases, and 17 bases separated the two germline ends. CDR1 is SGHTA and CDR2 is FQGTGA in the germline V gene. The length of the CDR3 is 15 residues. CDR3 in amino acids: CASSLGNRDQGEQFF. The CDR3 nucleotides read TGTGCCAGCAGCTTAGGTAACAGAGATCAGGGTGAGCAGTTCTTC.

A single count supports this clone. The chain links TRBV7-6 to TRBJ1-4, with D perhaps matching TRBD1 (6 bases). The germline gives CDR1 SGHVS, CDR2 FNYEAQ. The length of the CDR3 is 15 residues. Trimming stripped 1 base from V and 4 bases from J, with 10 bases between. In nucleotides, the CDR3 is TGTGCCAGCAGCTTAGGCGGGGGCGGTAATGAAAAACTGTTTTTT. This sequence encodes CASSLGGGGNEKLFF.

This sequence joins TRBV27 and TRBJ1-1; 7 nucleotides line up with TRBD1. CDR3 size: 16 residues. Germline V lookup: CDR1 MNHEY, CDR2 SMNVEV (reference sequence). V was pared by 7 bases and J by 1 base, with 12 bases of the junction left unmatched. Here the CDR3 reads CASTSPRQGSNTEAFF. The CDR3 DNA reads as TGTGCCAGCACTTCTCCTCGACAGGGTTCGAACACTGAAGCTTTCTTT.

The J gene is TRBJ2-5, the V gene TRBV5-1; 13 bases align to TRBD2. Germline V gene lookup returns CDR1 SGHRS and CDR2 YFSETQ. This CDR3 is built from 15 residues. V lost 4 bases, J lost 5 bases, and 5 bases stayed unmatched. CDR3 region: CASSVTSGGAETQYF. CDR3 nucleotide sequence: TGCGCCAGCAGCGTTACTAGCGGGGGGGCGGAGACCCAGTACTTC.

The CDR3 reads CASSRTSGRVTNEQFF. The CDR3 region has the DNA TGTGCCAGCAGCCGGACTAGCGGGAGGGTTACCAATGAGCAGTTCTTC. The chain links TRBV7-9 to TRBJ2-1; TRBD2 matches at 15 bases. The CDR3 is made up of 16 amino acids. Per the germline V gene, CDR1 is SEHNR and CDR2 is FQNEAQ (reference sequence). The V segment lost 5 bases and the J segment 6 bases; nucleotides outside the gene matches: 5. Supplemented by reference TRBV7-9 and TRBJ2-1, the full variable domain reads DTGVSQNPRHKITKRGQNVTFRCDPISEHNRLYWYRQTLGQGPEFLTYFQNEAQLEKSRLLSDRFSAERPKGSFSTLEIQRTEQGDSAMYLCASSRTSGRVTNEQFFGPGTRLTVL.

This clone was detected only a few times. The V gene is TRBV2, the J gene TRBJ2-1, with a possible D match to TRBD2 (5 bases). V lost 8 bases and J lost 3, with 8 bases in between. This CDR3 is 12 amino acids long. Germline V gives CDR1 SNHLY, CDR2 FYNNEI. The DNA of the CDR3 is TGTGCCAGCCTCCGGGGCTACAATGAGCAGTTCTTC. Translating gives CASLRGYNEQFF.

J is TRBJ1-1 and V is TRBV19, with D unclear. The V gene lost 6 bases and the J gene lost 1 base, with 12 bases spanning the gap. There are 14 residues in the CDR3. CDR1 is LNHDA and CDR2 is SQIVND in the germline V gene (reference sequence). For the CDR3, the DNA is TGTGCCAGTAGCAAAGGAGTGGGGAACACTGAAGCTTTCTTT. This gives the protein CASSKGVGNTEAFF.

The rearrangement uses TRBV6-5 and TRBJ2-2; 7 positions match TRBD1. Germline values: CDR1 MNHEY, CDR2 SVGAGI. CDR3 length: 11 amino acids. The ends lost 10 bases at V and 4 bases at J; junction bases unmatched: 0. CDR3 residues: CATGGTGELFF. The CDR3 nucleotides read TGTGCCACAGGGGGCACCGGGGAGCTGTTTTTT.

This clone was seen a single time. The chain uses TRBV14 and TRBJ2-2; 10 bases map to TRBD2. Germline CDR1 and CDR2: SGHDN and FVKESK. V lost 0 bases and J lost 7; bases outside the gene matches: 17. There are 20 residues in the CDR3. CDR3 sequence (DNA): TGTGCCAGCAGCCAAGATCGCCGAAAGCGGGAGGGCCGGATGAGCGGGGAGCTGTTTTTT. Its protein is CASSQDRRKREGRMSGELFF.

This clone was detected a few times. This chain links TRBV6-6 with TRBJ1-5, with unresolved D. The CDR3 consists of 12 residues. Trimming removed 6 bases at V and 7 bases at J, with 10 bases between. Looked up from germline, CDR1 is MNHNY and CDR2 is SVGAGI (reference sequence). As DNA, the CDR3 is TGTGCCAGCAGGCTGCCGGGGCAGCCCCAGCATTTT. Translation: CASRLPGQPQHF.